This passage covers 6 T cell receptor beta chains from one sample sequenced in a study of post-analysis software for immune sequencing data. Study-wide points: Patients showed TRBV5-6, TRBV5-1 and TRBV20-1 among four to six TRBV segments more frequent than in controls.

Carried by the TCR beta cDNA libraries were unique molecular identifiers. TCRdb re-derived calls from the PCR reads in MiXCR, one entry per CDR3 protein. Among about 680,000 distinct CDR3 sequences, 59% were seen once, and the ten largest hold around 11%. No antigen has been identified for these receptors. Sample: blood. The receptor source for this set is a girl aged 2-15 years with multiple sclerosis.

V and J are TRBV5-1 and TRBJ1-2; 9 bases are shared with TRBD1. The V and J ends lost 0 bases and 2 bases, in that order; junction bases with no gene match: 5. Germline lookup yields CDR1 SGHRS and CDR2 YFSETQ. This CDR3 contains 16 residues. CDR3 region: CASSLGLGTGNYGYTF. CDR3 sequence (DNA): TGCGCCAGCAGCTTGGGTCTGGGGACAGGGAACTATGGCTACACCTTC.

This chain joins TRBV5-1 and TRBJ2-7; 9 positions match TRBD1. The CDR3 sequence is 15 residues long. Germline loops: CDR1 SGHRS, CDR2 YFSETQ. J lost 1 base, V lost 4 bases, and 6 bases had no gene match. CDR3 sequence (DNA): TGCGCCAGCAGCGCCCGGGACAGGGATTCCTACGAGCAGTACTTC. Encoded protein: CASSARDRDSYEQYF.

The rearrangement uses TRBV30 and TRBJ2-1, with D unclear. Germline lookup yields CDR1 GTSNPN and CDR2 SVGIG (reference sequence). There are 12 residues in the CDR3. Between the trimmed V and J ends, which lost 3 bases and 4 bases, there was a span of 7 bases. CDR3 nucleotides: TGTGCCTGGAGAAGGGATTACAATGAGCAGTTCTTC. Translation: CAWRRDYNEQFF.

The V gene is TRBV5-1, the J gene TRBJ2-5, with 7 nucleotides matching TRBD1. The last part of the DNA fits TRBJ2-7 better; the J call may be wrong. The CDR3 is 15 amino acids. The V gene's germline CDR1 is SGHRS and CDR2 YFSETQ. CDR3 protein: CASSFTGESGGEQYF. CDR3 bases: TGCGCCAGCAGCTTCACAGGGGAGTCTGGGGGCGAGCAGTACTTC.

This clonotype was found many times. V usage is TRBV29-1 and J usage is TRBJ2-1; no firm D call. The CDR3 covers 10 residues. V gave up 5 bases and J gave up 4 bases, with 3 bases separating them. Germline CDR1 and CDR2: SQVTM and ANQGSEA. In DNA form, the CDR3 reads TGCAGCGTTAGGTACAATGAGCAGTTCTTC. The encoded protein is CSVRYNEQFF.

The V and J genes are TRBV29-1 and TRBJ2-5; 12 positions agree with TRBD2. Unmatched junction bases numbered 2, after V lost 4 bases and J lost 5 bases. In germline, CDR1 is SQVTM, CDR2 ANQGSEA. The CDR3 totals 13 residues. The CDR3 protein is CSVGTSGAETQYF. As DNA, the CDR3 is TGCAGCGTTGGGACTAGCGGGGCGGAGACCCAGTACTTC.